The rows below give T cell receptor beta chains drawn from one sample of a study of OX40 agonist ivuxolimab in advanced cancers. Repertoires were generated with immunoSEQ multiplex PCR, while TCRdb's copy carries only in-frame clones and drops some. The sample shows around 85,000 clones, 91% of them seen only once. This sample comprised CD4+ or CD8+ T cells sorted from blood, obtained in a trial of the OX40 agonist ivuxolimab. These receptors were obtained from an adult with an advanced solid tumor such as melanoma, head and neck, liver or kidney cancer. Both conserved end residues are part of each CDR3. The D gene is left open where the match is weak. Expanded clones get a size class; other rows say once, few or many, or leave the size out.

D	V	size	J	DNA	CDR3
.	TRBV28	.	TRBJ1-4	TGTGCCAGCAGTCCCGGACCGGTCGAAAAACTGTTTTTT	CASSPGPVEKLFF
.	TRBV5-1	.	TRBJ2-1	TGCGCCAGCAGCTTGGCCCCAACCAACAATGAGCAGTTCTTC	CASSLAPTNNEQFF
TRBD1	TRBV6-5	.	TRBJ2-7	TGTGCCAGCAGATATGACAGGGGGAAATCCTACGAGCAGTACTTC	CASRYDRGKSYEQYF
TRBD2	TRBV29-1	once	TRBJ2-5	TGCAGCGTTGATGGACTAGCGGGAGGTTTACAAGAGACCCAGTACTTC	CSVDGLAGGLQETQYF
.	TRBV4-1	.	TRBJ2-1	TGCGCCAGCAGCTCGGGACAATTCAATGAGCAGTTCTTC	CASSSGQFNEQFF
.	TRBV6-6	.	TRBJ2-5	TGTGCCAGCACATTTCGCCGGCTGGGCCAAGAGACCCAGTACTTC	CASTFRRLGQETQYF
TRBD1	TRBV27	.	TRBJ2-5	TGTGCCAGCAGCCGCACCCGGACAGGGTTAGAGACCCAGTACTTC	CASSRTRTGLETQYF
TRBD1	TRBV4-1	.	TRBJ2-3	TGCGCCAGCAGCAGAGACAGGGCTCCCCTCACAGATACGCAGTATTTT	CASSRDRAPLTDTQYF
TRBD1	TRBV18	.	TRBJ1-2	TGTGCCAGCTCACCCCGGGACAGAGTTAACTATGGCTACACCTTC	CASSPRDRVNYGYTF
.	TRBV6-1	.	TRBJ1-1	TGTGCCAGCAGTGTAAGGGGCTGGGACACTGAAGCTTTCTTT	CASSVRGWDTEAFF
.	TRBV10-3	once	TRBJ2-7	TGTGCCATCAGTGAGAGGGGACCCAGCTCCTACGAGCAGTACTTC	CAISERGPSSYEQYF
TRBD2	TRBV11-1	.	TRBJ2-2	TGTGCCAGCAGTAGGACTAGCGGTCAATCCACCGGGGAGCTGTTTTTT	CASSRTSGQSTGELFF
TRBD2	TRBV28	.	TRBJ2-7	TGTGCCAGCACTGCGGGAGCCTACGAGCAGTACTTC	CASTAGAYEQYF
TRBD1	TRBV27	once	TRBJ2-7	TGTGCCAGCAGCAGACCCGGTGGGACAGGGAGAGGCGAGCAGTACTTC	CASSRPGGTGRGEQYF
.	TRBV28	.	TRBJ1-2	TGTGCCAGCAGGGGAAAGACGGTCGGCAGTCCTATGTATGGCTACACCTTC	CASRGKTVGSPMYGYTF
TRBD1	TRBV19	once	TRBJ2-7	TGTGCCAGTAGTATCAAGACAGGGAGCTCCTACGAGCAGTACTTC	CASSIKTGSSYEQYF
.	TRBV28	.	TRBJ1-3	TGTGCCAGCAGCCCGAACGTGGGGTTCTCTGGAAACACCATATATTTT	CASSPNVGFSGNTIYF
TRBD1	TRBV5-1	.	TRBJ1-2	TGCGCCAGCAGCCCGGGGACAGGGCGCGCGAACTATGGCTACACCTTC	CASSPGTGRANYGYTF
TRBD2	TRBV6-6	.	TRBJ2-7	TGTGCCAGCAGTCCGGGACTAGTCGGGGAGCAGTACTTC	CASSPGLVGEQYF
.	TRBV7-2	.	TRBJ2-3	TGTGCCAGCAGCCCCCCCCCGAGGGGAGATACGCAGTATTTT	CASSPPPRGDTQYF
.	TRBV7-2	.	TRBJ2-1	TGTGCCAGCAGCTTGGTCGGCGGCTCCTACAATGAGCAGTTCTTC	CASSLVGGSYNEQFF
.	TRBV28	.	TRBJ2-1	TGTGCCAGCAGTCCCCCGGGACGCAACAATGAGCAGTTCTTC	CASSPPGRNNEQFF
TRBD1	TRBV29-1	.	TRBJ2-1	TGCAGCGTCGGGGACAGTTACAATGAGCAGTTCTTC	CSVGDSYNEQFF
.	TRBV18	.	TRBJ2-1	TGTGCCAGCTCACCGTCGCGTGTGCGGGACAATGAGCAGTTCTTC	CASSPSRVRDNEQFF
.	TRBV7-9	few	TRBJ1-3	TGTGCCAGCAGCGGACGGACGGGATCCTCTGGAAACACCATATATTTT	CASSGRTGSSGNTIYF
TRBD1	TRBV2	.	TRBJ1-6	TGTGCCAGCAGTGAAAGTTGGACAGGGACTTCACCCCTCCACTTT	CASSESWTGTSPLHF
TRBD2	TRBV7-2	.	TRBJ2-1	TGTGCCAGCAGCTTAGCGGGGACTAGCAGCCATGAGCAGTTCTTC	CASSLAGTSSHEQFF
TRBD1	TRBV2	few	TRBJ1-1	TGTGCCAGCAGACCTACCGGGACAGGGAGTACTGAAGCTTTCTTT	CASRPTGTGSTEAFF
TRBD2	TRBV2	once	TRBJ2-5	TGTGCCAGCAGTGAAGCACCTAGCGGGGGGCAAGAGACCCAGTACTTC	CASSEAPSGGQETQYF
.	TRBV28	.	TRBJ2-1	TGTGCCAGCAGTGGGCCCTCAGGGTACAATGAGCAGTTCTTC	CASSGPSGYNEQFF
TRBD1	TRBV30	.	TRBJ1-2	TGTGCCTGGAGTTTTGGACAGGGCTCTGGCTACACCTTC	CAWSFGQGSGYTF
.	TRBV10-2	.	TRBJ1-1	TGCGCCAGCAGTGAGCGGGGGGATCGGGGCACTGAAGCTTTCTTT	CASSERGDRGTEAFF
.	TRBV28	.	TRBJ2-7	TGTGCCAGCAAAGGAGGGAACTCCTACGAGCAGTACTTC	CASKGGNSYEQYF
.	TRBV18	.	TRBJ2-2	TGTGCCAGCTCACACGGATGGAGTGCTGGGCCCGTAGGGGAGCTGTTTTTT	CASSHGWSAGPVGELFF
.	TRBV30	.	TRBJ1-2	TGTGCCTGGAGTGTAGGTGTAGGGAGGTGGAACTATGGCTACACCTTC	CAWSVGVGRWNYGYTF
.	TRBV28	.	TRBJ1-2	TGTGCCAGCAGTCTACTCGGGGTCGCGTATGGCTACACCTTC	CASSLLGVAYGYTF
.	TRBV18	.	TRBJ2-3	TGTGCCAGCACCCCGGGGAGTCAGGCAGATACGCAGTATTTT	CASTPGSQADTQYF
TRBD1	TRBV10-3	.	TRBJ1-2	TGTGCCATCAGTGTGGGACAGGGAGCCTATGGCTACACCTTC	CAISVGQGAYGYTF
.	TRBV19	.	TRBJ1-1	TGTGCCAGTAGTGATACAGGAGGCGGTAACACTGAAGCTTTCTTT	CASSDTGGGNTEAFF
.	TRBV29-1	.	TRBJ2-1	TGCAGCGTTGATTCCTTTTTGTACAATGAGCAGTTCTTC	CSVDSFLYNEQFF
TRBD2	TRBV7-9	.	TRBJ2-3	TGTGCCACCCAGCGGGAGGGTGCAGATACGCAGTATTTT	CATQREGADTQYF
TRBD1	TRBV19	few	TRBJ1-1	TGTGCCAGTAGTATCGACAGGGCCGACACTGAAGCTTTCTTT	CASSIDRADTEAFF
TRBD2	TRBV2	.	TRBJ2-7	TGTGCCAGCAGTGGAGGCTTCGGGACTAGTAATCACGAGCAGTACTTC	CASSGGFGTSNHEQYF
.	TRBV30	.	TRBJ2-7	TGTGCCCTAACGCAGGGGTCCTCCTACGAGCAGTACTTC	CALTQGSSYEQYF
.	TRBV6-1	.	TRBJ2-5	TGTGCCAGCAACCCCAGGGGGGGCCAAGAGACCCAGTACTTC	CASNPRGGQETQYF
.	TRBV30	.	TRBJ2-3	TGTGCCTGGAGACGGAGTGCAGATACGCAGTATTTT	CAWRRSADTQYF
TRBD1	TRBV15	once	TRBJ1-5	TGTGCCACCAGCGGGCAGGGGGCAGGTCAGCCCCAGCATTTT	CATSGQGAGQPQHF
.	TRBV5-4	.	TRBJ2-7	TGTGCAAGGGCGGACTCCTACGAGCAGTACTTC	CARADSYEQYF
TRBD1	TRBV5-1	.	TRBJ2-7	TGCGCCAGCAGCTCGGGACAGGGGGTCGACGAGCAGTACTTC	CASSSGQGVDEQYF
TRBD1	TRBV30	once	TRBJ1-3	TGTGCCTGGAACACAGGGGCTGGAAACACCATATATTTT	CAWNTGAGNTIYF
.	TRBV7-2	.	TRBJ2-6	TGTGCCAGCAGCTTAGCCTCTGGGGCCAACGTCCTGACTTTC	CASSLASGANVLTF
.	TRBV10-2	.	TRBJ1-4	TGCGCCAGCAGGCTCAACGAAAAACTGTTTTTT	CASRLNEKLFF